This T cell receptor (beta chain) originates from a study of T cell responses to AZD1222 COVID-19 vaccine. Study results and caveats: Among the donors, most were white British and more were female, and clonal diversity was possibly underestimated. Breadth and depth of Spike-specific TCRs rose after two AZD1222 doses.

Per the germline V gene, CDR1 is MDHEN and CDR2 is SYDVKM. Trimming at V came to 3 bases and at J to 3 bases, leaving 8 bases not matched to a gene. This CDR3 spans 17 amino acids. Comments on this clone: Its specificity is unknown.

Using immunoSEQ multiplex PCR, the repertoire was profiled, and TCRdb retains in-frame clones only, with some absent. The top ten clones hold roughly 10% of a sample with around 50,000 clones, around 80% of them seen once. The V call is TRBV28, the J call TRBJ1-3, with 10 bases fitting TRBD1. This receptor was obtained from an adult in good health. The sample here was peripheral blood, taken on day 0 of AZD1222 vaccination. The CDR3 is CASSFRDRGFRGNTIYF. In DNA, the CDR3 is TGTGCCAGCAGTTTCCGGGACAGGGGCTTTCGTGGAAACACCATATATTTT.